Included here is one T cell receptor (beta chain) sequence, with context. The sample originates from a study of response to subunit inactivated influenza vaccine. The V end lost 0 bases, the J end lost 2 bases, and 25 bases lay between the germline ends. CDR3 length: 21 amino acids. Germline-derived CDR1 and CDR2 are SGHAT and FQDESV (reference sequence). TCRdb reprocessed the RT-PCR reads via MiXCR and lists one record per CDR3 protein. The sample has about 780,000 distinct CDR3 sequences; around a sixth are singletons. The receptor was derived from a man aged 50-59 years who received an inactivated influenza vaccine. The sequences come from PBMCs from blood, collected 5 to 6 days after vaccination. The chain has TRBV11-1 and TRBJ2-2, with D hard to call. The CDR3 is CASSLAFLLRVTNTNTGELFF. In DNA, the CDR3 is TGTGCCAGCAGCTTAGCGTTCTTACTGAGAGTAACAAACACAAACACCGGGGAGCTGTTTTTT.